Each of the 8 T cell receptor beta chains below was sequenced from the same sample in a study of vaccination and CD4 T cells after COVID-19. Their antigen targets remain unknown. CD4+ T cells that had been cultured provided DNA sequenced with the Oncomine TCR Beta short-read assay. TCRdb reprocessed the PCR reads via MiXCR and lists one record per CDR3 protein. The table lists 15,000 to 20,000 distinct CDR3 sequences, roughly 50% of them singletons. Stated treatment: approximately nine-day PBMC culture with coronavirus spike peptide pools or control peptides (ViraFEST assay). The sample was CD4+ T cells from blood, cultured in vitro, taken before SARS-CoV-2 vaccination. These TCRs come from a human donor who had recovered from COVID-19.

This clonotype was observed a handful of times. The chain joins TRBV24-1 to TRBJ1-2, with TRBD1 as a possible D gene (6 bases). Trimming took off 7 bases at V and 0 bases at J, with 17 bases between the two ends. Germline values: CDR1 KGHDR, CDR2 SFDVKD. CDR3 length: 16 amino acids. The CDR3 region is CATSARRQDPNYGYTF. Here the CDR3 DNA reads TGTGCCACCAGCGCCCGTCGACAGGACCCTAACTATGGCTACACCTTC.

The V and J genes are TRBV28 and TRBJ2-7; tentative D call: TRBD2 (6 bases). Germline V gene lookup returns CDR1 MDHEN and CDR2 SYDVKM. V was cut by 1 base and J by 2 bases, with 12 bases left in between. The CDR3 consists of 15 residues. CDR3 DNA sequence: TGTGCCAGCAGTTTATCAACCCGCGGGACCTACGAGCAGTACTTC. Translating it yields CASSLSTRGTYEQYF.

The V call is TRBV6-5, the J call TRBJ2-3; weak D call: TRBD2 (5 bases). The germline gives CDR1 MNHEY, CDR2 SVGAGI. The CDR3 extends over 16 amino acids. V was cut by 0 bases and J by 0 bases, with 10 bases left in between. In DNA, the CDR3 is TGTGCCAGCAGTTACTCGACTATTCCCAGCACAGATACGCAGTATTTT. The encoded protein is CASSYSTIPSTDTQYF.

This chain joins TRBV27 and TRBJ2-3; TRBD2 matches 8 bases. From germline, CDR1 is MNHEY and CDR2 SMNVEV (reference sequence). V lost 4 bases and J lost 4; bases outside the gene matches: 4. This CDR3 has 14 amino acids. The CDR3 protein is CASSSLAGSDTQYF. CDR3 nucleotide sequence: TGTGCCAGCAGTTCATTAGCGGGATCAGATACGCAGTATTTT.

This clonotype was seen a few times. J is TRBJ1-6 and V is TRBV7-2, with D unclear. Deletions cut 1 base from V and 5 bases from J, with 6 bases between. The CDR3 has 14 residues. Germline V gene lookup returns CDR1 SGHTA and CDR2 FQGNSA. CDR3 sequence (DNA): TGTGCCAGCAGCTTAGACGGAAATAATTCACCCCTCCACTTT. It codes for CASSLDGNNSPLHF.

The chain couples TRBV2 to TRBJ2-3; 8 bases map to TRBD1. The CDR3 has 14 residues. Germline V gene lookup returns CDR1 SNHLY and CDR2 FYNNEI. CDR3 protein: CADRGGQVTDTQYF. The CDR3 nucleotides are TGTGCGGATCGTGGGGGACAGGTAACAGATACGCAGTATTTT.

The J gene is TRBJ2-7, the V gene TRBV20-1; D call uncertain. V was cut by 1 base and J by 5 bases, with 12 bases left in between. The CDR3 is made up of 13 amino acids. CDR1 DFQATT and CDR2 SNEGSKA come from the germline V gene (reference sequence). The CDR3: CSARGALQHEQYF. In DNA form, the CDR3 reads TGCAGTGCTAGAGGAGCCCTCCAGCACGAGCAGTACTTC.

CDR3 protein: CASSRRAVQETQYF. As DNA, the CDR3 is TGTGCCAGCAGTCGGAGGGCCGTGCAAGAGACCCAGTACTTC. The chain joins TRBV7-2 to TRBJ2-5; D might be TRBD2 (6 bases). The ends were cut back, 6 bases at V and 2 bases at J, with 13 bases in the middle. Per the germline V gene, CDR1 is SGHTA and CDR2 is FQGNSA. CDR3 length equals 14 residues.